This TCR beta chain was obtained from a study of Tregs in tolerant kidney transplant recipients. Study outcomes and limitations: Expanding Tregs on activated donor B cells appeared to best identify donor-specific TCRbeta clones.

This table comes from immunoSEQ multiplex PCR, and its TCRdb copy is limited to in-frame clones, with some not included. The data contain 1,500 to 2,000 clones, around half of them singletons. The V and J ends lost 3 bases and 5 bases respectively, with 10 bases between them. The CDR3 consists of 14 residues. Germline V CDR1 and CDR2: SGHAT, FQNNGV. In its sample, this clone was seen once. Antigen unknown. Sequencing input: Tregs from blood cultured with allogeneic cells. V is TRBV11-2 and J is TRBJ2-2, with a weak D call TRBD1 (6 bases). The TCR sequence derives from a human donor in good health. CDR3 loop: CASSFTGLTGELFF. CDR3 sequence (DNA): TGTGCCAGCAGCTTTACAGGGTTAACCGGGGAGCTGTTTTTT.